The 26 T cell receptor beta chains below were found in one sample sequenced in a study of OX40 agonist ivuxolimab in advanced cancers. The data were produced by immunoSEQ multiplex PCR, yet TCRdb's version contains in-frame clones alone and is incomplete. Of 72,000 or so clones listed, about nine tenths are singletons. Source: CD4+ or CD8+ T cells sorted from blood, taken in a trial of the OX40 agonist ivuxolimab. These receptors were collected from an adult with an advanced solid tumor such as melanoma, head and neck, liver or kidney cancer.

The chain carries TRBV6-5 and TRBJ2-5; perhaps D is TRBD1 or TRBD2 (6 bases each). In germline, CDR1 is MNHEY, CDR2 SVGAGI. There are 13 residues in the CDR3. Trimming removed 6 bases from V and 1 base from J, with 9 bases in between. CDR3 coding DNA: TGTGCCAGCAGGCGGGACACCCAAGAGACCCAGTACTTC. Translated, it gives CASRRDTQETQYF.

The V and J genes are TRBV14 and TRBJ2-2; no reliable D call. CDR3 length equals 15 residues. Germline V lookup: CDR1 SGHDN, CDR2 FVKESK. V lost 1 base, J lost 7 bases, and 13 bases lay in between. The CDR3, as DNA: TGTGCCAGCAGCCAAGTCGTCGGAGTTAGCGGGGAGCTGTTTTTT. It codes for CASSQVVGVSGELFF.

The CDR3 protein is CAISESRVSGNTIYF. CDR3 in DNA: TGTGCCATCAGTGAGTCGAGGGTCTCTGGAAACACCATATATTTT. V is TRBV10-3 and J is TRBJ1-3; D is unclear. Germline CDR1 reads ENHRY; CDR2 reads SYGVKD. Trimming left V 0 bases short and J 0 bases short, with 6 bases between. The CDR3 has 15 amino acids.

The V call is TRBV2, the J call TRBJ2-1, with D possibly TRBD2 on 5 matching bases. Between the trimmed V and J ends, which lost 4 bases and 0 bases, there was a span of 13 bases. The CDR3 has 16 residues. CDR1 SNHLY and CDR2 FYNNEI come from the germline V gene. In nucleotides, the CDR3 is TGTGCCAGCAGTGCACTCGCGGGTAACTCCTACAATGAGCAGTTCTTC. It codes for CASSALAGNSYNEQFF.

This chain links TRBV19 with TRBJ1-2; a weak D match, TRBD1 (6 bases). The CDR3 is 15 residues long. Germline V gene lookup returns CDR1 LNHDA and CDR2 SQIVND (reference sequence). The V gene lost 6 bases and the J gene lost 1 base, with 15 bases spanning the gap. CDR3 sequence: CASSPPRGGNYGYTF. CDR3 nucleotide sequence: TGTGCCAGTAGCCCCCCCAGGGGCGGTAACTATGGCTACACCTTC.

The chain is built from TRBV19 and TRBJ1-5; possibly TRBD1 for D (6 bases). From germline, CDR1 is LNHDA and CDR2 SQIVND (reference sequence). The ends were cut back, 6 bases at V and 4 bases at J, with 22 bases in the middle. The CDR3 totals 17 residues. The CDR3 DNA reads as TGTGCCAGTAGCACTCTATTGAGGGGGACGGGTAATCAGCCCCAGCATTTT. This codes for CASSTLLRGTGNQPQHF.

The chain recombines TRBV19 with TRBJ2-1, with D perhaps TRBD1 (6 bases). The CDR3 sequence is 14 residues long. Germline lookup yields CDR1 LNHDA and CDR2 SQIVND (reference sequence). V lost 6 bases, J lost 5 bases, and 14 bases lay in between. The DNA for the CDR3 is TGTGCCAGTAGACCGGGACAACTCAACAATGAGCAGTTCTTC. As protein: CASRPGQLNNEQFF.

For the CDR3, the DNA is TGTGCCAGCAGTCGCTCCTACGAGCAGTACTTC. Its protein is CASSRSYEQYF. The V and J genes are TRBV2 and TRBJ2-7; D unresolved. The CDR3 spans 11 residues. Germline V lookup: CDR1 SNHLY, CDR2 FYNNEI. V lost 5 bases and J 0 bases, leaving 2 bases between the germline ends.

This rearrangement joins TRBV11-2 to TRBJ1-3; 8 nucleotides match TRBD1. The CDR3 totals 16 residues. V trimming: 3 bases; J trimming: 0 bases; junction bases outside the gene matches: 4. The germline V gene has CDR1 SGHAT and CDR2 FQNNGV. The DNA of the CDR3 is TGTGCCAGCAGCTTTGCAGGGGGCTACTCTGGAAACACCATATATTTT. Amino acid sequence: CASSFAGGYSGNTIYF.

Only a few counts were recorded for this clone. The chain recombines TRBV5-4 with TRBJ2-1; D is undetermined. Per germline, CDR1 SGHNT and CDR2 YYREEE (reference sequence). V lost 2 bases and J 4 bases, leaving 7 bases between the germline ends. The CDR3 sequence is 13 residues long. CDR3 residues: CASSFRGYNEQFF. The CDR3 DNA follows: TGTGCCAGCAGCTTTCGAGGATACAATGAGCAGTTCTTC.

The rearrangement joins TRBV5-1 to TRBJ2-3; possible D gene TRBD2, 5 bases. Germline CDR1 is SGHRS and CDR2 is YFSETQ. V was shortened by 4 bases and J by 0 bases, with 15 bases between the two germline ends. The CDR3 covers 16 residues. In DNA, the CDR3 is TGCGCCAGCAGCATCTCGGGGATATCTAGCACAGATACGCAGTATTTT. Its translation is CASSISGISSTDTQYF.

The rearrangement joins TRBV5-1 to TRBJ1-1; D is ambiguous. This CDR3 contains 11 residues. The germline V gene encodes CDR1 SGHRS and CDR2 YFSETQ. V was trimmed by 6 bases and J by 2 bases, leaving 5 bases between them. The CDR3: CASKDNTEAFF. CDR3 sequence (DNA): TGCGCCAGCAAGGACAACACTGAAGCTTTCTTT.

This clone has only one observation. V and J are TRBV10-3 and TRBJ2-3; 8 bases agree with TRBD2. CDR3 length: 15 amino acids. Trimming at V came to 3 bases and at J to 1 base, leaving 3 bases not matched to a gene. The germline gives CDR1 ENHRY, CDR2 SYGVKD. The CDR3 is CAISEAGAGTDTQYF. The CDR3 DNA reads TGTGCCATCAGTGAAGCGGGAGCCGGCACAGATACGCAGTATTTT.

The chain uses TRBV9 and TRBJ1-5; 8 nucleotides match TRBD1. This CDR3 has 14 residues. J lost 4 bases, V lost 3 bases, and 3 bases had no gene match. Germline CDR1 SGDLS, CDR2 YYNGEE. CDR3 sequence (DNA): TGTGCCAGCAGCGCCGACAGGGGTAATCAGCCCCAGCATTTT. The encoded protein is CASSADRGNQPQHF.

This clone was seen only a few times. The rearrangement joins TRBV9 to TRBJ2-2; 7 bases are a match to TRBD2. CDR3 length: 15 residues. The V gene end was trimmed by 0 bases and the J gene end by 1 base; junction bases not matched to a gene: 0. Germline V gene sequence: CDR1 SGDLS, CDR2 YYNGEE. The CDR3 loop is CASSVAGGNTGELFF. For the CDR3, the DNA is TGTGCCAGCAGCGTAGCGGGAGGGAACACCGGGGAGCTGTTTTTT.

J is TRBJ2-1 and V is TRBV7-6, with TRBD1 identical over 8 bases. Losses at the gene ends were 5 bases for V and 9 bases for J; bases not matched to a gene: 15. Germline V lookup: CDR1 SGHVS, CDR2 FNYEAQ. This CDR3 spans 16 amino acids. CDR3 protein: CASSKDPGQARGEQFF. CDR3 in DNA: TGTGCCAGCAGCAAAGACCCGGGACAGGCCAGAGGTGAGCAGTTCTTC.

The CDR3 is CATRGLESTDTQYF. CDR3 bases: TGTGCCACTCGAGGTTTAGAAAGCACAGATACGCAGTATTTT. This chain links TRBV7-8 with TRBJ2-3, with D unclear. Germline values: CDR1 SGHVS, CDR2 FQNEAQ. V shed 10 bases and J shed 0 bases, with 14 bases lying between them. The CDR3 is made up of 14 amino acids.

The chain recombines TRBV5-6 with TRBJ2-7, with a possible D match to TRBD2 (6 bases). V shed 3 bases and J shed 1 base, with 23 bases lying between them. CDR1 SGHDT and CDR2 YYEEEE come from the germline V gene. The CDR3 runs to 18 residues. CDR3 sequence (DNA): TGTGCCAGCAGCTCCTATACTTATATAGCGGTAAGATCCTACGAGCAGTACTTC. This encodes CASSSYTYIAVRSYEQYF.

The rearrangement joins TRBV20-1 to TRBJ2-1; tentative D call: TRBD2 (6 bases). The germline CDR1 and CDR2 sequences are DFQATT and SNEGSKA (reference sequence). The CDR3 length is 11 residues. CDR3 loop: CSGSRYNEQFF. CDR3 DNA: TGCAGCGGGAGCAGATACAATGAGCAGTTCTTC.

V and J are TRBV5-4 and TRBJ2-4; 7 nucleotides agree with TRBD2. The trim removed 4 bases at V and 0 bases at J, leaving 4 bases unmatched. Germline V gene sequence: CDR1 SGHNT, CDR2 YYREEE (reference sequence). The CDR3 has 15 amino acids. The CDR3 DNA reads TGTGCCAGCAGCCCCCCGGGGGGAGCCAAAAACATTCAGTACTTC. This gives the protein CASSPPGGAKNIQYF.

The chain combines TRBV6-1 with TRBJ1-1; D uncertain. The CDR3 is 12 amino acids. Trimming removed 2 bases from V and 7 bases from J, with 8 bases in between. Looked up from germline, CDR1 is MNHNS and CDR2 is SASEGT. CDR3 bases: TGTGCCAGCAGTGAATTTTGGGGTGAAGCTTTCTTT. Protein: CASSEFWGEAFF.

This clone was observed once. The chain recombines TRBV5-1 with TRBJ2-4, with 8 bases aligning to TRBD1. There are 16 residues in the CDR3. Losses at the gene ends were 3 bases for V and 5 bases for J; bases not matched to a gene: 10. Germline CDR1 reads SGHRS; CDR2 reads YFSETQ. In DNA form, the CDR3 reads TGCGCCAGCAGCTCTGAACCCCCGGGACAGGAAAACATTCAGTACTTC. Its translation is CASSSEPPGQENIQYF.

This clone was seen a single time. CDR3: CASSLEGATEAFF. For the CDR3, the DNA is TGTGCCAGCAGCTTAGAAGGAGCCACTGAAGCTTTCTTT. The chain couples TRBV7-9 to TRBJ1-1, with unresolved D. CDR3 length equals 13 residues. Germline V gene sequence: CDR1 SEHNR, CDR2 FQNEAQ (reference sequence). V dropped 1 base and J dropped 4 bases, with 7 bases sitting between them.

The chain links TRBV4-1 to TRBJ2-2, with 9 nucleotides matching TRBD2. V lost 3 bases to trimming and J lost 2 bases; unmatched junction nucleotides: 13. The CDR3 sequence is 19 residues long. Germline assignment: CDR1 MGHRA and CDR2 YSYEKL. The CDR3 region has the DNA TGCGCCAGCAGCCACGTGACCGCGACTAGCGGTTTCAACACCGGGGAGCTGTTTTTT. Translating gives CASSHVTATSGFNTGELFF.

In its sample, this clone was seen a few times. The sample contains more than one DNA sequence encoding this CDR3. J is TRBJ2-1 and V is TRBV11-2; D call uncertain. Germline V gene data show CDR1 as SGHAT and CDR2 as FQNNGV. V was trimmed by 2 bases and J by 0 bases, leaving 11 bases between them. The CDR3 has 16 amino acids. The CDR3 loop reads CASSLRGLTSYNEQFF. The CDR3 DNA reads TGTGCCAGCAGCTTACGTGGCCTTACCTCCTACAATGAGCAGTTCTTC.

The chain recombines TRBV5-4 with TRBJ1-2, with TRBD1 as a possible D gene (5 bases). CDR3 length: 15 amino acids. Germline V gene data show CDR1 as SGHNT and CDR2 as YYREEE (reference sequence). Between the trimmed V and J ends, which lost 0 bases and 7 bases, there was a span of 16 bases. The CDR3 loop reads CASSLEAGKVGGYTF. DNA of the CDR3: TGTGCCAGCAGCTTGGAAGCAGGGAAGGTTGGTGGCTACACCTTC. The whole variable domain, filled in from reference TRBV5-4 and TRBJ1-2, reads ETGVTQSPTHLIKTRGQQVTLRCSSQSGHNTVSWYQQALGQGPQFIFQYYREEENGRGNFPPRFSGLQFPNYSSELNVNALELDDSALYLCASSLEAGKVGGYTFGSGTRLTVV.